This T cell receptor beta chain appears in the sequencing data of a study of cytomegalovirus exposure and HLA in healthy donors. General study results and limits: Among the sequence variants, a highly shared cluster was likely an artifact of sequencing. As was reported, the HLA-A and HLA-B alleles of most subjects were accurately predicted from TCR beta sequences. It was taken for granted in presence/absence analyses that sequencing depth across donors was roughly uniform. The listing of 150 to 200 TCR beta chains classed them as cytomegalovirus-associated.

13 Jbeta primers and 60 Vbeta primers were used for the PCR. Data came from immunoSEQ multiplex PCR; TCRdb stores just in-frame clones and leaves some out. The data contain approximately 150,000 clones, roughly four fifths of them seen just once; the ten biggest clones take up 13%. Germline assignment: CDR1 MNHEY and CDR2 SMNVEV (reference sequence). The V gene end was trimmed by 3 bases and the J gene end by 0 bases; junction bases not matched to a gene: 9. There are 18 residues in the CDR3. Notes on this clone: Its specificity is unknown.

The specimen sequenced was PBMCs. J is TRBJ2-1 and V is TRBV27; TRBD1 aligns across 9 bases. This clonotype originated in a woman between 50 and 59 years old in good health and CMV-seronegative. The chain's CDR3 is CASSFGTGWSGSYNEQFF. Here the CDR3 DNA reads TGTGCCAGCAGTTTTGGGACAGGGTGGTCGGGCTCCTACAATGAGCAGTTCTTC.